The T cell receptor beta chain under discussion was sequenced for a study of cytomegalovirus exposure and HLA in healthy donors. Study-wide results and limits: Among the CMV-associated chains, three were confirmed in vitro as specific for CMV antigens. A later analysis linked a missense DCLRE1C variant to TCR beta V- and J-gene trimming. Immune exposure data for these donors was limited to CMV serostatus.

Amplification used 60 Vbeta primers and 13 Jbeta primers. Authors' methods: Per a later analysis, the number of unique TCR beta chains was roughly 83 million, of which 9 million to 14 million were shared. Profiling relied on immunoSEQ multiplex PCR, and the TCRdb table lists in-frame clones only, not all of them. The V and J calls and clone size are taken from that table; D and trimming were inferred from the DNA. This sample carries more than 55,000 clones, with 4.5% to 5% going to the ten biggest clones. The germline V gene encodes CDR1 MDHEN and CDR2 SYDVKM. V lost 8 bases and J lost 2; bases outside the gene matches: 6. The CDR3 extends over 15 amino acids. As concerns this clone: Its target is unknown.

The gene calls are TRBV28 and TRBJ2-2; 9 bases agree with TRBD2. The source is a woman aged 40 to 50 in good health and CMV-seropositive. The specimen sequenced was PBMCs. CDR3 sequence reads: CASSRLAVNTGELFF. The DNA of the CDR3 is TGTGCCAGCTCCCGACTAGCGGTAAACACCGGGGAGCTGTTTTTT.